This TCR beta chain was captured by sequencing in a study of radiotherapy plus CTLA-4 blockade in lung cancer. CDR1 and CDR2 from the germline V gene are LNHNV and YYDKDF (reference sequence). The CDR3 totals 15 residues. Trimming took off 1 base at V and 4 bases at J, with 14 bases between the two ends. In chemo-refractory metastatic non-small-cell lung cancer, patients got ipilimumab CTLA-4 blockade together with focal radiation. Sequenced by immunoSEQ multiplex PCR; TCRdb stores in-frame clones only, minus some. The repertoire consists of about 70,000 clones, with roughly 85% occurring once and the leading ten covering roughly 10%.

The specimen was peripheral blood, collected from a patient treated with radiotherapy plus ipilimumab. The TCR was taken from a human donor with non-small cell lung cancer who had a complete response to radiotherapy plus ipilimumab. The chain carries TRBV15 and TRBJ2-7; tentatively, D is TRBD1 (6 bases). The CDR3: CATSRVLPGEYEQYF. CDR3 nucleotides: TGTGCCACCAGCAGAGTTCTTCCAGGGGAATACGAGCAGTACTTC.